This entry concerns a single T cell receptor (beta chain). Antigen unknown. The sample comes from a study of OX40 agonist ivuxolimab in advanced cancers. The CDR3 runs 16 residues. Germline trimming cut 3 bases from V and 6 bases from J; bases unmatched to any gene: 10. Germline V gene sequence: CDR1 SGHDT, CDR2 YYEEEE. Clones were sequenced by immunoSEQ multiplex PCR, and TCRdb holds only the in-frame ones, with some missing. In the table there are 70,000 to 100,000 clones, around nine tenths of which are singletons. Findings and caveats of the study: A proportion of nonresponders additionally exhibited low normalized T-cell clonal expansion. Averaged across samples, CD8+ T cells carried more expanded clones than CD4+ did.

The chain combines TRBV5-6 with TRBJ2-1, with TRBD1 matching 9 bases. Sample: CD4+ or CD8+ T cells sorted from blood, taken in a trial of the OX40 agonist ivuxolimab. The TCR was taken from an adult with an advanced solid tumor such as melanoma, head and neck, liver or kidney cancer. The CDR3 sequence is CASSYRGTGPFNEQFF. The CDR3 DNA reads as TGTGCCAGCAGCTACCGTGGGACAGGGCCGTTCAATGAGCAGTTCTTC.